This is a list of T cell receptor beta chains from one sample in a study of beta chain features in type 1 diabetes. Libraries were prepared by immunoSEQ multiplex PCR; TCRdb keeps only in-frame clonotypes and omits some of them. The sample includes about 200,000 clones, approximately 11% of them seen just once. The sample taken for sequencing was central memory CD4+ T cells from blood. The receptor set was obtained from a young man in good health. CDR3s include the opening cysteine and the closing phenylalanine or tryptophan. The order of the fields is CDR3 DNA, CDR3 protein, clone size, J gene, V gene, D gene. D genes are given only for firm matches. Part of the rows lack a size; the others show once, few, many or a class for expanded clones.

CDR3nt: TGTGCCACCAGCAGAGGTACTAACTATGGCTACACCTTC
CDR3aa: CATSRGTNYGYTF
abundance: few
j_gene: TRBJ1-2
v_gene: TRBV15
d_gene: .

CDR3nt: TGTGCCAGCAGCTTAAGACGAGGGGCTGCAGAGACCCAGTACTTC
CDR3aa: CASSLRRGAAETQYF
abundance: many
j_gene: TRBJ2-5
v_gene: TRBV11-1
d_gene: .

CDR3nt: TGCAGCGTTGGAGCTTGGCGGGAGCAGTACTTC
CDR3aa: CSVGAWREQYF
abundance: .
j_gene: TRBJ2-7
v_gene: TRBV29-1
d_gene: .

CDR3nt: TGTGCCAGCAGTTTCCGGATAGACTACGAGCAGTACTTC
CDR3aa: CASSFRIDYEQYF
abundance: few
j_gene: TRBJ2-7
v_gene: TRBV6-5
d_gene: .

CDR3nt: TGTGCCAGCAGCGCGAGGGAGTCGACAGATACGCAGTATTTT
CDR3aa: CASSARESTDTQYF
abundance: few
j_gene: TRBJ2-3
v_gene: TRBV5-4
d_gene: .

CDR3nt: TGTGCCAGCAGCCCCCAACCGAACCACAAAGAGCAGTTCTTC
CDR3aa: CASSPQPNHKEQFF
abundance: .
j_gene: TRBJ2-1
v_gene: TRBV11-3
d_gene: .

CDR3nt: TGTGCCAGCAGTCCTTCAGCCGGGACAGGGGGCGACGGGGCCAACGTCCTGACTTTC
CDR3aa: CASSPSAGTGGDGANVLTF
abundance: .
j_gene: TRBJ2-6
v_gene: TRBV28
d_gene: TRBD1

CDR3nt: TGCGCCAGCAGCACTCCCGGCGGGAATGAGCAGTTCTTC
CDR3aa: CASSTPGGNEQFF
abundance: few
j_gene: TRBJ2-1
v_gene: TRBV5-1
d_gene: .

CDR3nt: TGTGCCAGCAGCTTTGGGGGCTTCCGCGAAGAGACCCAGTACTTC
CDR3aa: CASSFGGFREETQYF
abundance: few
j_gene: TRBJ2-5
v_gene: TRBV5-6
d_gene: .

CDR3nt: TGTGCCAGCTCACCGAGCTTGACTAGCGTCTACGAGCAGTACTTC
CDR3aa: CASSPSLTSVYEQYF
abundance: many
j_gene: TRBJ2-7
v_gene: TRBV18
d_gene: TRBD2

CDR3nt: TGTGCCAGCAGCGACAGGGACGGGGAGACCCAGTACTTC
CDR3aa: CASSDRDGETQYF
abundance: .
j_gene: TRBJ2-5
v_gene: TRBV5-4
d_gene: TRBD1

CDR3nt: TGTGCCTGGAGTGGCCAGCGGGAGACGGGGGGCAATGAGCAGTTCTTC
CDR3aa: CAWSGQRETGGNEQFF
abundance: few
j_gene: TRBJ2-1
v_gene: TRBV30
d_gene: TRBD2

CDR3nt: TGTGCCACCAGCAGGACAGTCCTCTCTGGGGCCAACGTCCTGACTTTC
CDR3aa: CATSRTVLSGANVLTF
abundance: few
j_gene: TRBJ2-6
v_gene: TRBV15
d_gene: .

CDR3nt: TGTGCCAGCAGTGAACCCCACAGGGGACAAGAGACCCAGTACTTC
CDR3aa: CASSEPHRGQETQYF
abundance: many
j_gene: TRBJ2-5
v_gene: TRBV25-1
d_gene: TRBD1

CDR3nt: TGTGCCAGCAGTGACGGGAGTCCCGGCTCCTACGAGCAGTACTTC
CDR3aa: CASSDGSPGSYEQYF
abundance: few
j_gene: TRBJ2-7
v_gene: TRBV25-1
d_gene: .

CDR3nt: TGTGCCAGCAGCCTGGGCGCGGCTAGCGGTTACAATGAGCAGTTCTTC
CDR3aa: CASSLGAASGYNEQFF
abundance: .
j_gene: TRBJ2-1
v_gene: TRBV7-3
d_gene: TRBD2

CDR3nt: TGTGCCATCAGTGAGGGGGGGACAGGGAGACGGAGAGAGCAGTACTTC
CDR3aa: CAISEGGTGRRREQYF
abundance: few
j_gene: TRBJ2-7
v_gene: TRBV10-3
d_gene: TRBD1

CDR3nt: TGTGCCAGTAGTATGGAATATGGGGAGGGCTACAATGAGCAGTTCTTC
CDR3aa: CASSMEYGEGYNEQFF
abundance: .
j_gene: TRBJ2-1
v_gene: TRBV19
d_gene: TRBD2

CDR3nt: TGTGCCAGCAGCGTGGGTCCTAGCGGGAGCACAGATACGCAGTATTTT
CDR3aa: CASSVGPSGSTDTQYF
abundance: .
j_gene: TRBJ2-3
v_gene: TRBV5-4
d_gene: TRBD2

CDR3nt: TGTGCCTGGAGTGTACCTAGCGGGAGCACAGATACGCAGTATTTT
CDR3aa: CAWSVPSGSTDTQYF
abundance: .
j_gene: TRBJ2-3
v_gene: TRBV30
d_gene: TRBD2

CDR3nt: TGCAGCGTTGAGACGGGGGCACGGACCTACGAGCAGTACTTC
CDR3aa: CSVETGARTYEQYF
abundance: many
j_gene: TRBJ2-7
v_gene: TRBV29-1
d_gene: .

CDR3nt: TGTGCCAGCAGCGTACGAACCGTACGGGGAAGTGAGACAGATACGCAGTATTTT
CDR3aa: CASSVRTVRGSETDTQYF
abundance: few
j_gene: TRBJ2-3
v_gene: TRBV9
d_gene: .

CDR3nt: TGTGCCAGCAGCTTAGTTTCCGGGACAGGGAGCTACGAGCAGTACTTC
CDR3aa: CASSLVSGTGSYEQYF
abundance: few
j_gene: TRBJ2-7
v_gene: TRBV11-2
d_gene: TRBD1

CDR3nt: TGTGCCAGCAGCTTGTTCAGCCAGTACAATGAGCAGTTCTTC
CDR3aa: CASSLFSQYNEQFF
abundance: few
j_gene: TRBJ2-1
v_gene: TRBV5-4
d_gene: .

CDR3nt: TGTGCCAGCAGGGCCACAGGGGGCAATACTGAAGCTTTCTTT
CDR3aa: CASRATGGNTEAFF
abundance: .
j_gene: TRBJ1-1
v_gene: TRBV7-9
d_gene: TRBD1

CDR3nt: TGCAGCGTTGAACGCGGCGGGAGGGGCAATGAGCAGTTCTTC
CDR3aa: CSVERGGRGNEQFF
abundance: few
j_gene: TRBJ2-1
v_gene: TRBV29-1
d_gene: TRBD2

CDR3nt: TGTGCCAGCGGGTCCGGGACAGGTAACACTGAAGCTTTCTTT
CDR3aa: CASGSGTGNTEAFF
abundance: .
j_gene: TRBJ1-1
v_gene: TRBV28
d_gene: TRBD1

CDR3nt: TGCGCCAGCAGCCAAGACCCGGGGACCTCCTACAATGAGCAGTTCTTC
CDR3aa: CASSQDPGTSYNEQFF
abundance: many
j_gene: TRBJ2-1
v_gene: TRBV4-1
d_gene: .